What follows are 20 T cell receptor beta chains derived from one specimen sequenced in a study of T cells after posttransplantation cyclophosphamide. This table comes from immunoSEQ multiplex PCR, and its TCRdb copy is limited to in-frame clones, with some not included. The sample holds fewer than 40,000 clones, and no clone turns up only once. Specimen: PBMCs. The receptor set was obtained from a woman aged 45-59 years in good health and a related stem cell transplant donor.

The chain combines TRBV5-1 with TRBJ2-7, with 12 bases that match TRBD1. This CDR3 is 18 amino acids long. After removal of 6 bases from V and 5 bases from J, the junction contained 18 bases not matched to a gene. Germline V lookup: CDR1 SGHRS, CDR2 YFSETQ. In DNA, the CDR3 is TGCGCCAGCAACCACGGGACAGGGGGCTACCAGGTCGAGGACGAGCAGTACTTC. Its protein product is CASNHGTGGYQVEDEQYF.

This clone was seen ten or more times. The chain carries TRBV6-5 and TRBJ2-7; the match to TRBD2 covers 8 bases. The CDR3 has 14 amino acids. The germline CDR1 and CDR2 sequences are MNHEY and SVGAGI. V lost 6 bases to trimming and J lost 3 bases; unmatched junction nucleotides: 7. The CDR3 loop reads CASSGTRPYYEQYF. The CDR3 coding sequence is TGTGCCAGCAGCGGGACTAGGCCCTACTACGAGCAGTACTTC.

This clone was observed many times. The V call is TRBV12-3 or TRBV12-4, the J call TRBJ1-3; no reliable D call. The V end was cut by 4 bases, the J end by 0 bases, with 10 bases between. The CDR3 sequence is 15 residues long. For the CDR3, the DNA is TGTGCCAGCAGTTCCGCGAGATACTCTGGAAACACCATATATTTT. Translating it yields CASSSARYSGNTIYF.

The rearrangement links TRBV2 to TRBJ2-3, with 12 nucleotides matching TRBD1. J was trimmed by 8 bases and V by 9 bases; bases with no gene match: 9. The CDR3 is 14 amino acids. Germline loops: CDR1 SNHLY, CDR2 FYNNEI. The CDR3 DNA follows: TGTGCCAGAACCCCGGGACAGGGGGCCCTTACGCAGTATTTT. As protein: CARTPGQGALTQYF. Full variable domain (missing parts from reference TRBV2 and TRBJ2-3): EPEVTQTPSHQVTQMGQEVILRCVPISNHLYFYWYRQILGQKVEFLVSFYNNEISEKSEIFDDQFSVERPDGSNFTLKIRSTKLEDSAMYFCARTPGQGALTQYFGPGTRLTVL.

This clone was picked up many times. V gene TRBV7-2 combines with J gene TRBJ2-7, with a weak D call TRBD2 (7 bases). Trimming stripped 1 base from V and 0 bases from J, with 16 bases between. This CDR3 is built from 17 residues. Germline-derived CDR1 and CDR2 are SGHTA and FQGNSA. DNA of the CDR3: TGTGCCAGCAGCTTAGTAGGGGGGGGTGATAGCTCCTACGAGCAGTACTTC. This translates into CASSLVGGGDSSYEQYF. Full variable domain (rest looked up from reference TRBV7-2 and TRBJ2-7): GAGVSQSPSNKVTEKGKDVELRCDPISGHTALYWYRQSLGQGLEFLIYFQGNSAPDKSGLPSDRFSAERTGGSVSTLTIQRTQQEDSAVYLCASSLVGGGDSSYEQYFGPGTRLTVT.

The J gene is TRBJ2-1, the V gene TRBV7-2; the match to TRBD2 covers 13 bases. Trimming cost V 2 bases and J 10 bases; bases outside gene matches: 5. This CDR3 has 15 amino acids. The germline gives CDR1 SGHTA, CDR2 FQGNSA. The CDR3 spells CASSLRTSGSPEQFF. DNA for the CDR3: TGTGCCAGCAGCTTACGGACTAGCGGGAGTCCCGAGCAGTTCTTC.

This clone came up many times. The rearrangement uses TRBV4-2 and TRBJ2-1; 10 bases agree with TRBD2. The CDR3 is 15 amino acids. The J segment lost 6 bases and the V segment lost 4 bases, leaving 6 bases of the junction unmatched. Germline V gives CDR1 LGHNA, CDR2 YNFKEQ. This CDR3 is CASSPSGRASNEQFF. The CDR3 region has the DNA TGTGCCAGCAGCCCCAGCGGGAGGGCCAGCAATGAGCAGTTCTTC.

This clone appeared many times. The genes are TRBV28 and TRBJ2-7, with 7 bases identical to TRBD1. The CDR3 covers 14 residues. V shed 8 bases and J 7 bases; nucleotides not matched to a gene: 14. Germline V gives CDR1 MDHEN, CDR2 SYDVKM. The CDR3 here is CASGRDRLLAEQYF. The CDR3 bases are TGTGCCAGCGGCCGGGACAGACTTCTCGCGGAGCAGTACTTC.

This clone has at least ten counts. The CDR3 sequence: CASSLVGDEQYF. The CDR3 region has the DNA TGTGCCAGCAGCTTAGTAGGGGATGAGCAGTACTTC. This chain uses TRBV7-9 with TRBJ2-7; a weak D match, TRBD1 (5 bases). The V end was cut by 1 base, the J end by 7 bases, with 8 bases between. CDR3 size: 12 residues. Germline values: CDR1 SEHNR, CDR2 FQNEAQ (reference sequence). The complete variable domain, with remaining parts taken from reference TRBV7-9 and TRBJ2-7, reads DTGVSQNPRHKITKRGQNVTFRCDPISEHNRLYWYRQTLGQGPEFLTYFQNEAQLEKSRLLSDRFSAERPKGSFSTLEIQRTEQGDSAMYLCASSLVGDEQYFGPGTRLTVT.

This chain connects TRBV11-2 to TRBJ1-2; the match to TRBD1 covers 8 bases. The J segment lost 8 bases and the V segment lost 4 bases, leaving 18 bases of the junction unmatched. The CDR3 consists of 17 residues. Germline assignment: CDR1 SGHAT and CDR2 FQNNGV. CDR3 in DNA: TGTGCCAGCAGCTCTATAAAGGACAGGGCTTTTACTGGGGGCTACACCTTC. Its protein product is CASSSIKDRAFTGGYTF.

Remarks on this clone: The junction departs from the called germline gene at one end, perhaps through a read error. This chain joins TRBV30 and TRBJ1-1, with D unclear. Germline V gene data show CDR1 as GTSNPN and CDR2 as SVGIG (reference sequence). CDR3 length: 12 amino acids. CDR3 sequence (DNA): TGTGCCCGGAGCTCAGATTCTACTGAAGCTTTCTTT. Translating it yields CARSSDSTEAFF. The full variable domain, completed using reference TRBV30 and TRBJ1-1, is SQTIHQWPATLVQPVGSPLSLECTVEGTSNPNLYWYRQAAGRGLQLLFYSVGIGQISSEVPQNLSASRPQDRQFILSSKKLLLSDSGFYLCARSSDSTEAFFGQGTRLTVV.

In the case of this clone: Mismatch with germline at one junction end may stem from a read error. The chain employs TRBV30 and TRBJ2-7; the match to TRBD1 covers 8 bases. Germline V gene data show CDR1 as GTSNPN and CDR2 as SVGIG (reference sequence). The length of the CDR3 is 11 residues. The CDR3 DNA reads as TGTGCCTGGAGTGTACGAGGGACAGGCGACTTC. It translates to CAWSVRGTGDF.

This clone was picked up many times. The rearrangement links TRBV12-3 or TRBV12-4 to TRBJ1-4; weak D call: TRBD1 (5 bases). The CDR3 is 15 residues long. V was pared by 5 bases and J by 6 bases, with 16 bases between. The CDR3 spells CASSPGGGIYEKLFF. The CDR3, as DNA: TGTGCCAGCAGTCCCGGGGGAGGGATTTATGAAAAACTGTTTTTT.

This clone was seen many times. The chain links TRBV5-1 to TRBJ1-1; maybe TRBD1 (6 bases). The V gene's germline CDR1 is SGHRS and CDR2 YFSETQ. The CDR3 loop spans 15 amino acids. V was pared by 5 bases and J by 3 bases, with 17 bases between. The CDR3 DNA follows: TGCGCCAGCAGACTGGAGGGGGGGGCCCACACTGAAGCTTTCTTT. Translating it yields CASRLEGGAHTEAFF. The full variable domain, completed using reference TRBV5-1 and TRBJ1-1, is KAGVTQTPRYLIKTRGQQVTLSCSPISGHRSVSWYQQTPGQGLQFLFEYFSETQRNKGNFPGRFSGRQFSNSRSEMNVSTLELGDSALYLCASRLEGGAHTEAFFGQGTRLTVV.

This clone has a count of ten or more. The chain has TRBV7-2 and TRBJ1-5; 9 bases fit TRBD1. Germline loops: CDR1 SGHTA, CDR2 FQGNSA. V trimming: 5 bases; J trimming: 5 bases; junction bases outside the gene matches: 4. CDR3 size: 14 residues. The CDR3 DNA reads as TGTGCCAGCAGCCGGACAGGGGTAGATCAGCCCCAGCATTTT. It codes for CASSRTGVDQPQHF. Using reference TRBV7-2 and TRBJ1-5 for the parts outside the CDR3, the full variable domain is GAGVSQSPSNKVTEKGKDVELRCDPISGHTALYWYRQSLGQGLEFLIYFQGNSAPDKSGLPSDRFSAERTGGSVSTLTIQRTQQEDSAVYLCASSRTGVDQPQHFGDGTRLSIL.

This clone was recorded at least ten times. The chain couples TRBV5-1 to TRBJ2-1; D tentatively reads TRBD1 or TRBD2 (5 bases each). The CDR3 is 15 residues long. V was cut by 0 bases and J by 0 bases, with 7 bases left in between. Germline values: CDR1 SGHRS, CDR2 YFSETQ. The CDR3 spells CASSLAGSSYNEQFF. Written as DNA, the CDR3 is TGCGCCAGCAGCTTGGCAGGGAGCTCCTACAATGAGCAGTTCTTC.

This clone was picked up many times. The chain employs TRBV4-1 and TRBJ2-3; a weak D match, TRBD2 (6 bases). This CDR3 is 15 amino acids long. V was trimmed by 1 base and J by 2 bases, leaving 10 bases between them. Per germline, CDR1 MGHRA and CDR2 YSYEKL. CDR3 DNA: TGCGCCAGCAGCCAAGTAGGAGGGTCCACAGATACGCAGTATTTT. Protein sequence: CASSQVGGSTDTQYF.

This clone was recorded at least ten times. V gene TRBV27 combines with J gene TRBJ2-1; D might be TRBD1 (6 bases). Germline V gene lookup returns CDR1 MNHEY and CDR2 SMNVEV (reference sequence). This CDR3 has 15 amino acids. V was cut by 5 bases and J by 0 bases, with 11 bases left in between. In DNA form, the CDR3 reads TGTGCCAGCAGTCCAGGGGCGAGCTCCTACAATGAGCAGTTCTTC. Its translation: CASSPGASSYNEQFF.

This clone appeared a few times. This chain connects TRBV6-1 to TRBJ2-5; possibly TRBD1 for D (5 bases). The CDR3 loop spans 12 amino acids. Germline CDR1 and CDR2: MNHNS and SASEGT. The ends were cut back, 8 bases at V and 3 bases at J, with 10 bases in the middle. CDR3 DNA: TGTGCCAGCGGGCAGGGCGAAGAGACCCAGTACTTC. This encodes CASGQGEETQYF.

This clone was seen repeatedly, ten times or more. This chain joins TRBV12-3 or TRBV12-4 and TRBJ1-5; 8 bases are shared with TRBD1. Germline trimming cut 6 bases from V and 6 bases from J; bases unmatched to any gene: 16. CDR3 size: 17 residues. DNA for the CDR3: TGTGCCAGCAGCTCCCTTGGGGCAGGGGGCTTTGGTCAGCCCCAGCATTTT. Protein product: CASSSLGAGGFGQPQHF.